The rows below give T cell receptor beta chains drawn from one sample of a study of blood T cell repertoires in COVID-19. Clones were read by immunoSEQ multiplex PCR, and TCRdb kept only the in-frame ones, dropping some. The table records under 300,000 clones, 88% of them present only once. Sample: PBMCs or T cells enriched from blood (not recorded which). All receptors derive from a woman in her fifties or sixties in a cohort exposed to, infected with or recovered from COVID-19 (not recorded which). The CDR3 runs from the conserved cysteine through the conserved F or W. D genes are given only for firm matches. A row's size may be missing; if present it is once, few, many or a size class.

D gene	clone size	V gene	J gene	CDR3 DNA	CDR3 protein
TRBD2	once	TRBV29-1	TRBJ2-1	TGCAGCGCCCTTAGCGGGATGAGCTACAATGAGCAGTTCTTC	CSALSGMSYNEQFF
.	.	TRBV30	TRBJ2-7	TGTGCCTGGAGGACTACCTACGAGCAGTACTTC	CAWRTTYEQYF
.	once	TRBV5-1	TRBJ2-2	TGCGCCAGCAGTCAGGGATTGGAGACCGGGGAGCTGTTTTTT	CASSQGLETGELFF
.	.	TRBV28	TRBJ1-2	TGTGCCAGCAGCCCGAAGGACAGCCTCTATGGCTACACCTTC	CASSPKDSLYGYTF
.	few	TRBV7-9	TRBJ1-6	TGTGCCAGCAGCCTTAAGGGCGGCGGGGCCCTCCACTTT	CASSLKGGGALHF
TRBD1	.	TRBV2	TRBJ2-7	TGTGCCAGCAGTGAAGCGGCACAGGGGTACGAGCAGTACTTC	CASSEAAQGYEQYF
TRBD2	.	TRBV11-2	TRBJ2-3	TGTGCCAGCAGCTCTCCGGGACTAGCGGCTCAAAGAACAGATACGCAGTATTTT	CASSSPGLAAQRTDTQYF
.	.	TRBV30	TRBJ2-7	TGTGCCTGGAGTGTAAGAGGGACACTTGGGTCCTACGAGCAGTACTTC	CAWSVRGTLGSYEQYF
TRBD2	few	TRBV4-2	TRBJ2-7	TGTGCCAGCAGCCAAGATATCACTAGCGGGATTTTCGGCGAGCAGTACTTC	CASSQDITSGIFGEQYF
.	few	TRBV5-4	TRBJ2-1	TGTGCCAGCAGCTCTATTACAGGGATTACCTACAATGAGCAGTTCTTC	CASSSITGITYNEQFF
TRBD1	.	TRBV14	TRBJ2-7	TGTGCCAGCAGCCGCGGACAGGCCTACGAGCAGTACTTC	CASSRGQAYEQYF
.	.	TRBV2	TRBJ2-7	TGTGCCAGCAGTGTGGAGGGCCGGAACGAGCAGTACTTC	CASSVEGRNEQYF
.	.	TRBV28	TRBJ1-5	TGTGCCAGCAGTTTAATAGGGGTTAGTCAGCCCCAGCATTTT	CASSLIGVSQPQHF
TRBD2	.	TRBV10-1	TRBJ2-1	TGCGCCAGCAGTGTGGGGACTAGCTCCTACAATGAGCAGTTCTTC	CASSVGTSSYNEQFF
TRBD2	.	TRBV28	TRBJ2-7	TGTGCCAGCAGAACCGGGACTAGCGGTTACGAGCAGTACTTC	CASRTGTSGYEQYF
.	once	TRBV18	TRBJ2-6	TGTGCCAGCTCGCGCTCCGGCCAGGGGGGGGCCAACGTCCTGACTTTC	CASSRSGQGGANVLTF
.	.	TRBV2	TRBJ1-1	TGTGCCAGCAAAGGGGCCGGGTTAGGGACTGAAGCTTTCTTT	CASKGAGLGTEAFF
TRBD1	.	TRBV28	TRBJ1-5	TGTGCCAGCACCGCGGACAGGGTTAATCAGCCCCAGCATTTT	CASTADRVNQPQHF
TRBD1	.	TRBV18	TRBJ1-1	TGTGCCAGCTCAAAACCGGGACAGGGTAATTCGATGAACACTGAAGCTTTCTTT	CASSKPGQGNSMNTEAFF
TRBD2	.	TRBV7-8	TRBJ2-1	TGTGCCAGCAGCTTAGAAACTAGCGACAGCTCCTACAATGAGCAGTTCTTC	CASSLETSDSSYNEQFF
.	.	TRBV5-4	TRBJ2-1	TGTGCCAGCAGCTTGGATCCATTTGAGCAGTTCTTC	CASSLDPFEQFF
TRBD1	.	TRBV13	TRBJ1-4	TGTGCCAGCAGCTCCCGGGACAGGGTCAAGGGAAAACTGTTTTTT	CASSSRDRVKGKLFF
.	.	TRBV28	TRBJ1-2	TGTGCCAGCAGTCCCACGGGGGGTAACTATGGCTACACCTTC	CASSPTGGNYGYTF
TRBD2	once	TRBV7-8	TRBJ2-1	TGTGCCAGCAGACAGACTAGCGGGAGCTACAATGAGCAGTTCTTC	CASRQTSGSYNEQFF
.	.	TRBV19	TRBJ1-1	TGTGCCAGTAGCCCGGGGGGGAACACTGAAGCTTTCTTT	CASSPGGNTEAFF
.	.	TRBV27	TRBJ2-3	TGTGCCAGCAGTCCCCACAGGACGAGCACAGATACGCAGTATTTT	CASSPHRTSTDTQYF
TRBD1	.	TRBV7-6	TRBJ1-5	TGTGCCAGCAGCTTAAAAGCTTACGGGACAGACCTTGTGGGCAATCAGCCCCAGCATTTT	CASSLKAYGTDLVGNQPQHF
.	.	TRBV18	TRBJ1-5	TGTGCCAGCTCACCACAGGGAGGTGGCAATCAGCCCCAGCATTTT	CASSPQGGGNQPQHF
TRBD2	.	TRBV4-1	TRBJ2-3	TGCGCCAGCAGCCTATCGCGGGGGAGAAGCACAGATACGCAGTATTTT	CASSLSRGRSTDTQYF